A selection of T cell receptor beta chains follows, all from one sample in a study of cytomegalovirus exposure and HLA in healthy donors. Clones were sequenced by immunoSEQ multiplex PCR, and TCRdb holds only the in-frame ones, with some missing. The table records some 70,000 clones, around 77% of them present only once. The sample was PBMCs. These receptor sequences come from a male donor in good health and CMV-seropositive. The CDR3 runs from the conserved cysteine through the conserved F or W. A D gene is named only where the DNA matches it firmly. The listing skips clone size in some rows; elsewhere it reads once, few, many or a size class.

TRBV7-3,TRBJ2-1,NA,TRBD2,CASTKGGLAGGSSYNEQFF,TGTGCCAGCACGAAAGGGGGACTAGCGGGGGGAAGCTCCTACAATGAGCAGTTCTTC
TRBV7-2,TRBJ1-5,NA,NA,CASSSNRVRNQPQHF,TGTGCCAGCAGCTCAAACAGGGTTCGGAATCAGCCCCAGCATTTT
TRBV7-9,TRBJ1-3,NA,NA,CASSYAGSEGNTIYF,TGTGCCAGCAGCTACGCAGGGTCCGAAGGAAACACCATATATTTT
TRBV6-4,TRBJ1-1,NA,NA,CASSEYSGLEAFF,TGTGCCAGCAGTGAGTACAGTGGTCTCGAAGCTTTCTTT
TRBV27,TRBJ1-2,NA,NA,CASSSVSTVHGYTF,TGTGCCAGCAGTTCGGTATCGACAGTTCATGGCTACACCTTC
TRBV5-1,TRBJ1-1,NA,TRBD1,CASSLTGGETEAFF,TGCGCCAGCAGCCTGACAGGGGGAGAGACTGAAGCTTTCTTT
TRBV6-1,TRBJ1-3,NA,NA,CASSGGSSPGNTIYF,TGTGCCAGCAGTGGCGGGTCGAGCCCTGGAAACACCATATATTTT
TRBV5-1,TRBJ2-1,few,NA,CASKATVDEQFF,TGCGCCAGCAAAGCCACCGTCGATGAGCAGTTCTTC
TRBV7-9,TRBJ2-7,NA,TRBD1,CASSWDRPPARYF,TGTGCCAGCAGCTGGGACAGGCCTCCCGCTCGGTACTTC
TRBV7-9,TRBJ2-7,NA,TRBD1,CASRPSGTGVVEQYF,TGTGCCAGCAGACCCTCCGGGACAGGGGTAGTCGAGCAGTACTTC
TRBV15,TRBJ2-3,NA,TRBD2,CATSGGLATDTQYF,TGTGCCACCAGCGGCGGACTAGCTACAGATACGCAGTATTTT
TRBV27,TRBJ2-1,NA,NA,CASGPHGTSTYNEQFF,TGTGCCAGCGGACCACATGGGACAAGCACCTACAATGAGCAGTTCTTC
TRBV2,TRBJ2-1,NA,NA,CASSEDNSYNEQFF,TGTGCCAGCAGTGAAGATAACAGTTACAATGAGCAGTTCTTC
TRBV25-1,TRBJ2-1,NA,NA,CASSLGLNEQFF,TGTGCCAGCTCGCTAGGACTCAATGAGCAGTTCTTC
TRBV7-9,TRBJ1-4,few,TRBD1,CASMSGQGNYEKLFF,TGTGCCAGCATGTCGGGACAGGGAAATTATGAAAAACTGTTTTTT
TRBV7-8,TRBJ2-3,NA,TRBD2,CASSLESGGVSDTQYF,TGTGCCAGCAGCTTAGAAAGCGGGGGGGTCTCAGATACGCAGTATTTT
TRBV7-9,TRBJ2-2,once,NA,CASSLFVGGLNTGELFF,TGTGCCAGCAGCTTATTTGTCGGGGGTCTAAACACCGGGGAGCTGTTTTTT
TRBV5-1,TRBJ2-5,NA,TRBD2,CASTGLAGGRQETQYF,TGCGCCAGCACCGGTTTAGCGGGGGGGCGACAAGAGACCCAGTACTTC
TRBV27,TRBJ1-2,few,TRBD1,CASSFAGGDYGYTF,TGTGCCAGCAGTTTCGCAGGGGGCGACTATGGCTACACCTTC
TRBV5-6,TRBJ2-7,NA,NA,CASSAISQGTFVYEQYF,TGTGCCAGCAGCGCGATTTCACAGGGAACCTTCGTCTACGAGCAGTACTTC
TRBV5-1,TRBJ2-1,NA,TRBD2,CASSLDGAGGGKNEQFF,TGCGCCAGCAGCTTGGACGGGGCGGGCGGGGGGAAGAATGAGCAGTTCTTC
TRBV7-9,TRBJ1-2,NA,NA,CASSLAGGEISYGYTF,TGTGCCAGCAGCTTAGCGGGCGGGGAAATCTCTTATGGCTACACCTTC
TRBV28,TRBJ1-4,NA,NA,CASSPPGDATNEKLFF,TGTGCCAGCAGCCCACCGGGAGATGCAACTAATGAAAAACTGTTTTTT
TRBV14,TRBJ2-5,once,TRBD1,CASSQDWPQQGAAETQYF,TGTGCCAGCAGCCAAGATTGGCCCCAACAGGGGGCCGCGGAGACCCAGTACTTC
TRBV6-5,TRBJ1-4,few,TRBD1,CASSYTTGGGDEKLFF,TGTGCCAGCAGTTACACAACAGGGGGTGGGGATGAAAAACTGTTTTTT
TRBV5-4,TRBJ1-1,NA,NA,CASSLEKGLATEAFF,TGTGCCAGCAGCTTGGAGAAGGGGTTGGCCACTGAAGCTTTCTTT
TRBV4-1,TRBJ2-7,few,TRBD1,CASSPGQGVWEQYF,TGCGCCAGCAGCCCGGGACAGGGGGTATGGGAGCAGTACTTC
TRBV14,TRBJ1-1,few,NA,CASSSSTRTEAFF,TGTGCCAGCAGTTCAAGCACGAGGACTGAAGCTTTCTTT
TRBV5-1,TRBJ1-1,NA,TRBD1,CASSRGTGDAEAFF,TGCGCCAGCAGCAGAGGGACAGGGGACGCTGAAGCTTTCTTT
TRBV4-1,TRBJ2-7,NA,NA,CASSQVGHPYASYEQYF,TGCGCCAGCAGCCAAGTTGGACACCCCTACGCCTCCTACGAGCAGTACTTC
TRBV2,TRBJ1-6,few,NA,CASSVEQVLSPLHF,TGTGCCAGCAGTGTAGAACAGGTCCTTTCACCCCTCCACTTT
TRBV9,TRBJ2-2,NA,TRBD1,CASGYPRQGWTGELFF,TGTGCCAGCGGCTACCCGAGACAGGGCTGGACCGGGGAGCTGTTTTTT
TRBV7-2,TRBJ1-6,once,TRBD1,CASSLRGQGQGHSPLHF,TGTGCCAGCAGCTTAAGGGGGCAAGGACAGGGCCATTCACCCCTCCACTTT
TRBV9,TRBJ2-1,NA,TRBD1,CASSLRDSSYNEQFF,TGTGCCAGCAGCCTTAGGGACAGCTCCTACAATGAGCAGTTCTTC
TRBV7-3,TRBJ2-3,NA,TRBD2,CASSLTGLGGGSTDTQYF,TGTGCCAGCAGCTTAACGGGACTTGGCGGGGGTAGCACAGATACGCAGTATTTT
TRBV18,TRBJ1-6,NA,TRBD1,CASSDGQGSLSSPLHF,TGTGCCAGCTCGGATGGACAGGGCTCCCTTAGCTCACCCCTCCACTTT
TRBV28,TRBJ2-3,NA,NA,CASSFPEGEGGDTQYF,TGTGCCAGCAGTTTCCCTGAGGGGGAAGGAGGAGATACGCAGTATTTT
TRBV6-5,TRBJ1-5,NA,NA,CASSRQNSNQPQHF,TGTGCCAGCAGTCGACAGAATAGCAATCAGCCCCAGCATTTT
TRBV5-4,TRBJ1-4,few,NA,CASSQEGGARSEKLFF,TGTGCCAGCAGCCAGGAGGGGGGGGCCCGGTCTGAAAAACTGTTTTTT
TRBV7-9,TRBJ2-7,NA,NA,CASSFTGNEQYF,TGTGCCAGCAGCTTTACAGGGAACGAGCAGTACTTC
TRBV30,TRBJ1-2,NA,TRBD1,CAWLLTGGSGGYTF,TGTGCCTGGCTTTTGACAGGGGGCAGTGGGGGCTACACCTTC
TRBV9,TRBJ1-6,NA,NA,CASSVEAGRFDSPLHF,TGTGCCAGCAGCGTAGAAGCAGGTCGATTTGATTCCCCCCTCCACTTT
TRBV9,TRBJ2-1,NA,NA,CASSVEGLTRLVF,TGTGCCAGCAGCGTAGAGGGACTGACGAGGTTGGTCTTC
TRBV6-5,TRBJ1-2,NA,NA,CASSYMDRDGYTF,TGTGCCAGCAGTTATATGGACAGAGATGGCTACACCTTC
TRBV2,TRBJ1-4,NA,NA,CASSEAILGGEVEKLFF,TGTGCCAGCAGTGAAGCGATCCTCGGGGGGGAGGTGGAAAAACTGTTTTTT
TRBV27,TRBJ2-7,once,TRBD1,CASSLGAGGLYEQYF,TGTGCCAGCAGTTTAGGGGCAGGGGGCCTCTACGAGCAGTACTTC
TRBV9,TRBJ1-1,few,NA,CASSVTGGTEAFF,TGTGCCAGCAGCGTAACGGGGGGCACTGAAGCTTTCTTT
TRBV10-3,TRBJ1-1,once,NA,CAISDLQGFSTEAFF,TGTGCCATCAGTGACCTACAGGGTTTTAGTACTGAAGCTTTCTTT
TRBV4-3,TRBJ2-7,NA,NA,CASSQQDSYEQYF,TGCGCCAGCAGCCAACAGGATTCCTACGAGCAGTACTTC
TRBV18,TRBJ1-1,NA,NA,CASSPWQATEAFF,TGTGCCAGCTCACCTTGGCAGGCCACTGAAGCTTTCTTT
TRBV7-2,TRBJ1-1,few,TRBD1,CASSLWTGGNTEAFF,TGTGCCAGCAGCCTCTGGACAGGGGGGAACACTGAAGCTTTCTTT
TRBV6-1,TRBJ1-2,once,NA,CASFRDTYYGYTF,TGTGCCAGCTTTAGGGACACCTACTATGGCTACACCTTC
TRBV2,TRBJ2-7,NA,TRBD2,CASSLGLPPSYEQYF,TGTGCCAGCAGCCTGGGACTACCCCCCTCCTACGAGCAGTACTTC
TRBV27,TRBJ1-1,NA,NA,CASRPTGGVETEAFF,TGTGCCAGCAGACCCACAGGAGGGGTTGAGACTGAAGCTTTCTTT
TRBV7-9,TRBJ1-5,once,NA,CASSGGFSNQPQHF,TGTGCCAGCAGTGGAGGTTTTAGCAATCAGCCCCAGCATTTT
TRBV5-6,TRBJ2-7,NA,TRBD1,CASRRRTGHEQYF,TGTGCCAGCAGGCGAAGGACAGGGCACGAGCAGTACTTC